Listed below are T cell receptor beta chains from one sample, sequenced in a study of molecular identifiers for immune sequencing clone quantification. TCRdb reanalysed the PCR reads using MiXCR and keeps one entry per CDR3 protein. The repertoire holds about 510,000 distinct CDR3 sequences, with about 21% as singletons. Sample: naive CD8+ T cells from blood, with Jurkat cell RNA spiked in. The receptors were gathered from a human donor in good health. Some libraries in this study had Jurkat cell RNA spiked in. CDR3s include the opening cysteine and the closing phenylalanine or tryptophan. Fields, in order: J gene, clone size, V gene, D gene, CDR3 protein, CDR3 DNA. A D gene is named only where the DNA matches it firmly. Clone sizes are given selectively: once, few, many, or a class where the clone is expanded.

TRBJ2-1 | NA | TRBV6-2/TRBV6-3 | TRBD2 | CASRATRGLAGVNEQFF | TGTGCCAGCAGGGCGACTCGGGGACTAGCGGGGGTAAATGAGCAGTTCTTC
TRBJ1-1 | few | TRBV12-3/TRBV12-4 | NA | CASSSPLRPEAFF | TGTGCCAGCAGTTCTCCCTTACGGCCTGAAGCTTTCTTT
TRBJ2-7 | many | TRBV5-4 | NA | CASSFNPDSYEQYF | TGTGCCAGCAGCTTTAATCCGGATTCCTACGAGCAGTACTTC
TRBJ2-1 | few | TRBV28 | NA | CASSPGPRGEQFF | TGTGCCAGCAGTCCCGGACCCCGGGGTGAGCAGTTCTTC
TRBJ1-5 | NA | TRBV2 | TRBD1 | CASSVDRDLANQPQHF | TGTGCCAGCAGCGTGGACAGGGACCTTGCGAATCAGCCCCAGCATTTT
TRBJ2-1 | NA | TRBV4-1 | NA | CASSDRPGPSSYNEQFF | TGCGCCAGCAGCGATCGCCCGGGCCCTAGCTCCTACAATGAGCAGTTCTTC
TRBJ1-1 | many | TRBV5-1 | NA | CASSLEGETEAFF | TGCGCCAGCAGCTTGGAGGGGGAGACTGAAGCTTTCTTT
TRBJ2-5 | NA | TRBV12-3/TRBV12-4 | TRBD1 | CASSPGTGDLGFLETQYF | TGTGCCAGCAGCCCCGGGACAGGGGATCTTGGATTCTTGGAGACCCAGTACTTC
TRBJ2-5 | many | TRBV7-9 | NA | CASSFPGTRYQETQYF | TGTGCCAGCAGCTTTCCCGGGACAAGGTACCAAGAGACCCAGTACTTC
TRBJ1-6 | many | TRBV7-2 | NA | CASSPRDGYNSPLHF | TGTGCCAGCAGCCCTCGGGACGGCTATAATTCACCCCTCCACTTT
TRBJ1-5 | NA | TRBV4-3 | NA | CASSQDRQSNQPQHF | TGCGCCAGCAGCCAAGACCGGCAGAGCAATCAGCCCCAGCATTTT
TRBJ2-1 | few | TRBV7-9 | TRBD1 | CASSVTGAYNEQFF | TGTGCCAGCAGCGTTACAGGGGCCTACAATGAGCAGTTCTTC
TRBJ1-5 | many | TRBV4-2 | NA | CASSPQPGGSNQPQHF | TGTGCCAGCAGCCCCCAACCGGGGGGCAGTAATCAGCCCCAGCATTTT
TRBJ2-7 | many | TRBV7-9 | NA | CASSRLVDEQYF | TGTGCCAGCAGCCGCCTAGTCGACGAGCAGTACTTC
TRBJ2-5 | NA | TRBV12-3/TRBV12-4 | NA | CASSLGARGGETQYF | TGTGCCAGCAGTTTGGGGGCAAGAGGAGGGGAGACCCAGTACTTC
TRBJ2-7 | few | TRBV7-6 | TRBD2 | CASSSLTSGASYEQYF | TGTGCCAGCAGCTCCCTGACTAGCGGAGCTTCCTACGAGCAGTACTTC
TRBJ2-7 | NA | TRBV27 | NA | CASSFLQGSYEQYF | TGTGCCAGCAGTTTCCTCCAGGGGAGCTACGAGCAGTACTTC
TRBJ2-5 | many | TRBV4-3 | TRBD2 | CASSAGLAPQETQYF | TGCGCCAGCAGCGCGGGACTAGCGCCACAAGAGACCCAGTACTTC
TRBJ2-3 | many | TRBV27 | NA | CASGQGGEDTQYF | TGTGCCAGCGGGCAGGGGGGAGAGGATACGCAGTATTTT
TRBJ1-1 | NA | TRBV28 | NA | CASSSEVARPEAFF | TGTGCCAGCAGTTCCGAAGTAGCCCGACCTGAAGCTTTCTTT
TRBJ2-3 | many | TRBV7-9 | TRBD2 | CASSGTSGGTDTQYF | TGTGCCAGCAGCGGGACTAGCGGGGGCACAGATACGCAGTATTTT
TRBJ1-5 | few | TRBV20-1 | NA | CSARDIISGLTFNSNQPQHF | TGCAGTGCTAGAGATATTATCTCAGGGCTTACGTTCAATAGCAATCAGCCCCAGCATTTT
TRBJ2-3 | many | TRBV5-5 | TRBD2 | CASSWTSGRATDTQYF | TGTGCCAGCAGCTGGACTAGCGGGAGGGCGACAGATACGCAGTATTTT
TRBJ2-1 | NA | TRBV7-9 | NA | CASSREGSSYNEQFF | TGTGCCAGCAGCCGCGAGGGGAGCTCCTACAATGAGCAGTTCTTC
TRBJ2-5 | many | TRBV7-2 | NA | CASSLEFVRVGETQYF | TGTGCCAGCAGCTTAGAATTCGTCAGGGTTGGAGAGACCCAGTACTTC
TRBJ1-1 | NA | TRBV6-5 | TRBD1 | CASTAGWTGNTEALF | TGTGCCAGCACCGCAGGCTGGACAGGGAACACTGAAGCTCTCTTT
TRBJ2-7 | few | TRBV19 | NA | CASSLLAGMAEEQYF | TGTGCCAGTAGTCTATTGGCTGGGATGGCCGAGGAGCAGTACTTC
TRBJ2-3 | many | TRBV5-6 | TRBD2 | CASSLDLAGPTDTQYF | TGTGCCAGCAGCTTGGATTTAGCGGGACCGACAGATACGCAGTATTTT
TRBJ2-7 | few | TRBV28 | TRBD2 | CASSLLRLAGEQYF | TGTGCCAGCAGCTTGCTCAGACTAGCGGGAGAGCAGTACTTC
TRBJ1-1 | many | TRBV27 | NA | CASSLFGLNTEAFF | TGTGCCAGCAGTTTATTTGGCTTGAACACTGAAGCTTTCTTT
TRBJ1-6 | once | TRBV7-2 | NA | CASTEGGHPSSYNSPLHF | TGTGCCAGCACCGAAGGTGGACACCCGAGCTCCTATAATTCACCCCTCCACTTT
TRBJ2-5 | many | TRBV28 | NA | CASSTLGDGQETQYF | TGTGCCAGCAGTACTCTAGGGGACGGTCAAGAGACCCAGTACTTC
TRBJ2-1 | NA | TRBV7-9 | NA | CASSLIKPGNNKQFF | TGTGCCAGCAGCTTAATAAAGCCAGGGAACAATAAGCAGTTCTTC
TRBJ2-2 | NA | TRBV5-1 | TRBD1 | CASSFSTPGQGFAGELFF | TGCGCCAGCAGCTTTTCTACACCGGGACAGGGTTTCGCCGGGGAGCTGTTTTTT
TRBJ1-6 | few | TRBV28 | TRBD1 | CASSYRTGDSPLRF | TGTGCCAGCAGCTACCGGACAGGGGATTCACCCCTCCGCTTT
TRBJ1-1 | NA | TRBV11-2 | NA | CASSPRGGMNTGAFF | TGTGCCAGCAGCCCCCGGGGAGGAATGAACACTGGAGCTTTCTTT
TRBJ2-1 | few | TRBV4-3 | NA | CASSQDLSDSYNEQFF | TGCGCCAGCAGCCAAGATCTGAGCGACTCCTACAATGAGCAGTTCTTC
TRBJ2-7 | NA | TRBV28 | TRBD2 | CASSLPRTSHEQYF | TGTGCCAGCAGTTTACCCCGGACTAGCCACGAGCAGTACTTC
TRBJ2-7 | many | TRBV5-4 | TRBD2 | CASSAGLAAYEQYF | TGTGCCAGCAGCGCGGGACTAGCAGCCTACGAGCAGTACTTC